This T cell receptor beta chain was sequenced in a study of CD8+ T cells in alopecia areata. The CDR3 consists of 12 residues. The V end was cut by 0 bases, the J end by 5 bases, with 5 bases between. In germline, CDR1 is SGHRS, CDR2 YFSETQ. RNA extraction was followed by reverse transcription into cDNA, which acted as the sequencing template. The protocol was immunoSEQ multiplex PCR, while the TCRdb copy is restricted to in-frame clones and leaves out a portion. The profile shows 140,000 to 150,000 clones, around three fifths of them singletons. This sequence originates from a human donor with alopecia areata. J is TRBJ2-5 and V is TRBV5-1, with D hard to call. This specimen was CD4+ T cells sorted from blood, taken at week 0. CDR3 protein: CASSLEWETQYF. The DNA for the CDR3 is TGCGCCAGCAGCTTGGAATGGGAGACCCAGTACTTC. Full variable domain (rest looked up from reference TRBV5-1 and TRBJ2-5): KAGVTQTPRYLIKTRGQQVTLSCSPISGHRSVSWYQQTPGQGLQFLFEYFSETQRNKGNFPGRFSGRQFSNSRSEMNVSTLELGDSALYLCASSLEWETQYFGPGTRLLVL.